Listed below are T cell receptor beta chains from one sample, sequenced in a study of T-cell reconstitution after alpha-beta-depleted transplantation in children. TCRdb independently ran MiXCR on the PCR reads; one entry per CDR3 protein. The sample lists a few hundred thousand distinct CDR3 sequences, around 7% occurring once. Sample: PBMCs, taken before TCRalphabeta/CD19-depleted stem cell transplant. All receptors come from a boy younger than 10 with acute lymphoblastic leukemia, due to receive a stem cell transplant. CDR3s include the opening cysteine and the closing phenylalanine or tryptophan. The order of the fields is V gene, J gene, D gene, clone size, CDR3 protein, CDR3 DNA. D genes are given only for firm matches. Where a row states a size, it is once, few, many or the class of an expanded clone; other rows omit it.

v_gene: TRBV28
j_gene: TRBJ1-2
d_gene: .
abundance: many
CDR3aa: CASSEGGGKIYGYTF
CDR3nt: TGTGCCAGCAGTGAGGGCGGGGGGAAAATCTATGGCTACACCTTC

v_gene: TRBV6-2/TRBV6-3
j_gene: TRBJ2-1
d_gene: .
abundance: few
CDR3aa: CASVGWVGDRHNEQFF
CDR3nt: TGTGCCAGCGTTGGCTGGGTGGGAGATAGACACAATGAGCAGTTCTTC

v_gene: TRBV12-3/TRBV12-4
j_gene: TRBJ1-1
d_gene: .
abundance: many
CDR3aa: CASSLLANTEAFF
CDR3nt: TGTGCCAGCAGTTTGTTAGCGAACACTGAAGCTTTCTTT

v_gene: TRBV5-5
j_gene: TRBJ1-1
d_gene: .
abundance: .
CDR3aa: CASSLEWSPMNTEAFF
CDR3nt: TGTGCCAGCAGCTTGGAATGGTCCCCCATGAACACTGAAGCTTTCTTT

v_gene: TRBV20-1
j_gene: TRBJ2-1
d_gene: .
abundance: .
CDR3aa: CSATTGLSSYNEQFF
CDR3nt: TGCAGTGCCACGACAGGCCTCAGCTCCTACAATGAGCAGTTCTTC

v_gene: TRBV4-3
j_gene: TRBJ2-2
d_gene: .
abundance: .
CDR3aa: CASSQQLGGAGELFF
CDR3nt: TGCGCCAGCAGCCAACAACTAGGTGGTGCCGGGGAGCTGTTTTTT

v_gene: TRBV6-2/TRBV6-3
j_gene: TRBJ2-7
d_gene: TRBD1
abundance: many
CDR3aa: CASGQGLFEQYF
CDR3nt: TGTGCCAGCGGACAGGGGCTCTTCGAGCAGTACTTC

v_gene: TRBV28
j_gene: TRBJ2-3
d_gene: TRBD2
abundance: many
CDR3aa: CASSSSLAGESTDTQYF
CDR3nt: TGTGCCAGCAGTTCCTCACTAGCGGGGGAATCCACAGATACGCAGTATTTT

v_gene: TRBV5-5
j_gene: TRBJ2-4
d_gene: .
abundance: many
CDR3aa: CASSLAGLAKNIQYF
CDR3nt: TGTGCCAGCAGCTTGGCGGGCCTAGCCAAAAACATTCAGTACTTC

v_gene: TRBV2
j_gene: TRBJ1-1
d_gene: .
abundance: few
CDR3aa: CANRRVEGVAEAFF
CDR3nt: TGTGCCAACCGACGGGTTGAGGGGGTCGCTGAAGCTTTCTTT

v_gene: TRBV20-1
j_gene: TRBJ2-7
d_gene: TRBD2
abundance: many
CDR3aa: CSASGTSFYEQYF
CDR3nt: TGCAGTGCGTCCGGGACTAGCTTTTACGAGCAGTACTTC

v_gene: TRBV28
j_gene: TRBJ1-5
d_gene: .
abundance: .
CDR3aa: CASSQRGQPQHF
CDR3nt: TGTGCCAGCAGTCAGCGGGGTCAGCCCCAGCATTTT

v_gene: TRBV5-1
j_gene: TRBJ1-5
d_gene: .
abundance: once
CDR3aa: CASSLACGNQPQHF
CDR3nt: TGCGCCAGCAGCTTGGCGTGTGGCAATCAGCCCCAGCATTTT

v_gene: TRBV5-1
j_gene: TRBJ2-2
d_gene: TRBD2
abundance: many
CDR3aa: CASSLTGLAGIGTGELFF
CDR3nt: TGCGCCAGCAGCTTAACGGGACTAGCGGGGATCGGCACCGGGGAGCTGTTTTTT

v_gene: TRBV2
j_gene: TRBJ1-1
d_gene: .
abundance: many
CDR3aa: CASSVAGSDTEAFF
CDR3nt: TGTGCCAGCAGTGTGGCAGGTTCTGACACTGAAGCTTTCTTT

v_gene: TRBV5-6
j_gene: TRBJ2-7
d_gene: .
abundance: many
CDR3aa: CASSPIGRLYEQYF
CDR3nt: TGTGCCAGCAGCCCAATTGGGCGACTCTACGAGCAGTACTTC

v_gene: TRBV7-9
j_gene: TRBJ1-1
d_gene: .
abundance: few
CDR3aa: CASSLGVSTEAFF
CDR3nt: TGTGCCAGCAGCTTAGGGGTGAGCACTGAAGCTTTCTTT

v_gene: TRBV4-2
j_gene: TRBJ2-7
d_gene: TRBD1
abundance: few
CDR3aa: CASSQAMGTGIHYEQYF
CDR3nt: TGTGCCAGCAGCCAAGCGATGGGGACAGGGATCCACTACGAGCAGTACTTC

v_gene: TRBV4-3
j_gene: TRBJ2-1
d_gene: TRBD2
abundance: many
CDR3aa: CASSQFIAGGNNEQFF
CDR3nt: TGCGCCAGCAGCCAATTCATAGCGGGGGGGAACAATGAGCAGTTCTTC

v_gene: TRBV12-3/TRBV12-4
j_gene: TRBJ2-2
d_gene: .
abundance: many
CDR3aa: CASSLTRVGELFF
CDR3nt: TGTGCCAGCAGCCTGACCCGAGTCGGGGAGCTGTTTTTT

v_gene: TRBV5-6
j_gene: TRBJ2-3
d_gene: TRBD2
abundance: many
CDR3aa: CASSLAGLVSDTQYF
CDR3nt: TGTGCCAGCAGCTTGGCGGGACTAGTTTCAGATACGCAGTATTTT

v_gene: TRBV5-1
j_gene: TRBJ2-3
d_gene: .
abundance: many
CDR3aa: CASSFFGRSQDTQYF
CDR3nt: TGCGCCAGCAGCTTTTTTGGGCGGAGTCAAGATACGCAGTATTTT

v_gene: TRBV7-8
j_gene: TRBJ1-1
d_gene: TRBD1
abundance: .
CDR3aa: CASSLARQGAGAEAFF
CDR3nt: TGTGCCAGCAGCTTGGCCAGACAGGGGGCCGGGGCTGAAGCTTTCTTT

v_gene: TRBV28
j_gene: TRBJ2-7
d_gene: TRBD1
abundance: many
CDR3aa: CASSWTGTGLFSYEQYF
CDR3nt: TGTGCCAGCAGTTGGACCGGGACAGGGTTATTCTCCTACGAGCAGTACTTC

v_gene: TRBV6-5
j_gene: TRBJ1-2
d_gene: .
abundance: .
CDR3aa: CASSYPRRGPEEYGYTF
CDR3nt: TGTGCCAGCAGTTACCCGCGGCGTGGGCCCGAGGAGTATGGCTACACCTTC

v_gene: TRBV6-5
j_gene: TRBJ1-3
d_gene: .
abundance: .
CDR3aa: CASSYSGRLHQSSGNTIYF
CDR3nt: TGTGCCAGCAGTTACTCCGGGCGACTACATCAGAGCTCTGGAAACACCATATATTTT

v_gene: TRBV7-2
j_gene: TRBJ1-2
d_gene: .
abundance: many
CDR3aa: CASSQPGPGYTF
CDR3nt: TGTGCCAGCAGCCAACCGGGCCCCGGCTACACCTTC

v_gene: TRBV6-2/TRBV6-3
j_gene: TRBJ1-5
d_gene: .
abundance: few
CDR3aa: CASSYSPDGANQPQHF
CDR3nt: TGTGCCAGCAGTTACTCTCCGGATGGAGCCAATCAGCCCCAGCATTTT

v_gene: TRBV6-2/TRBV6-3
j_gene: TRBJ2-1
d_gene: TRBD2
abundance: many
CDR3aa: CASNDLAGPYNEQFF
CDR3nt: TGTGCCAGCAACGATCTAGCGGGGCCATACAATGAGCAGTTCTTC

v_gene: TRBV15
j_gene: TRBJ1-1
d_gene: .
abundance: .
CDR3aa: CATSRDLGAEAFF
CDR3nt: TGTGCCACCAGCAGAGATCTCGGAGCTGAAGCTTTCTTT

v_gene: TRBV4-3
j_gene: TRBJ1-5
d_gene: .
abundance: few
CDR3aa: CASSQERDTASPGAQHF
CDR3nt: TGCGCCAGCAGCCAAGAGCGGGACACCGCTTCTCCGGGAGCCCAGCATTTT

v_gene: TRBV15
j_gene: TRBJ2-5
d_gene: TRBD1
abundance: many
CDR3aa: CATSTWQGAMETQYF
CDR3nt: TGTGCCACCAGCACGTGGCAGGGGGCAATGGAGACCCAGTACTTC

v_gene: TRBV10-3
j_gene: TRBJ1-1
d_gene: .
abundance: few
CDR3aa: CAISESTGGTEAFF
CDR3nt: TGTGCCATCAGTGAGTCAACCGGAGGCACTGAAGCTTTCTTT

v_gene: TRBV12-3/TRBV12-4
j_gene: TRBJ2-2
d_gene: TRBD1
abundance: many
CDR3aa: CASSSSDRSAGELFF
CDR3nt: TGTGCCAGCAGTTCATCGGACAGGTCGGCCGGGGAGCTGTTTTTT

v_gene: TRBV20-1
j_gene: TRBJ1-5
d_gene: TRBD1
abundance: many
CDR3aa: CSAGGTGTNQPQHF
CDR3nt: TGCAGTGCTGGCGGGACAGGGACTAATCAGCCCCAGCATTTT

v_gene: TRBV2
j_gene: TRBJ2-7
d_gene: TRBD2
abundance: many
CDR3aa: CASLGGSGGREQYF
CDR3nt: TGTGCCAGCCTAGGGGGTAGCGGGGGAAGGGAGCAGTACTTC

v_gene: TRBV4-1
j_gene: TRBJ2-3
d_gene: .
abundance: many
CDR3aa: CASSQDPEDTQYF
CDR3nt: TGCGCCAGCAGCCAAGATCCAGAAGATACGCAGTATTTT

v_gene: TRBV7-2
j_gene: TRBJ2-5
d_gene: .
abundance: many
CDR3aa: CASSLTGVKGETQYF
CDR3nt: TGTGCCAGCAGCTTAACGGGAGTAAAGGGAGAGACCCAGTACTTC

v_gene: TRBV7-3
j_gene: TRBJ2-5
d_gene: TRBD2
abundance: many
CDR3aa: CASSSLLADQETQYF
CDR3nt: TGTGCCAGCAGCTCGTTACTAGCGGACCAAGAGACCCAGTACTTC

v_gene: TRBV25-1
j_gene: TRBJ1-1
d_gene: .
abundance: few
CDR3aa: CASSLRQDEAFF
CDR3nt: TGTGCCAGCAGTCTCAGACAGGATGAAGCTTTCTTT

v_gene: TRBV7-9
j_gene: TRBJ1-2
d_gene: .
abundance: many
CDR3aa: CASSLGGTNGYTF
CDR3nt: TGTGCCAGCAGCTTAGGAGGGACAAATGGCTACACCTTC

v_gene: TRBV4-3
j_gene: TRBJ2-3
d_gene: .
abundance: once
CDR3aa: CASSLQARLADTQYF
CDR3nt: TGCGCCAGCAGCCTCCAAGCCCGATTGGCAGATACGCAGTATTTT

v_gene: TRBV29-1
j_gene: TRBJ2-3
d_gene: .
abundance: many
CDR3aa: CSLTEGTSQYF
CDR3nt: TGCAGCTTAACCGAAGGGACCTCGCAGTATTTT

v_gene: TRBV7-9
j_gene: TRBJ2-3
d_gene: TRBD2
abundance: many
CDR3aa: CASSPGGNTQYF
CDR3nt: TGTGCCAGCAGCCCCGGGGGGAATACGCAGTATTTT

v_gene: TRBV4-2
j_gene: TRBJ2-1
d_gene: .
abundance: few
CDR3aa: CASSRGLQREQFF
CDR3nt: TGTGCCAGCAGCCGGGGCCTCCAACGGGAGCAGTTCTTC

v_gene: TRBV20-1
j_gene: TRBJ1-2
d_gene: .
abundance: few
CDR3aa: CSAGWVHTF
CDR3nt: TGCAGTGCTGGCTGGGTCCACACCTTC

v_gene: TRBV5-5
j_gene: TRBJ2-1
d_gene: .
abundance: many
CDR3aa: CASTINEQFF
CDR3nt: TGTGCCAGCACCATTAATGAGCAGTTCTTC

v_gene: TRBV12-3/TRBV12-4
j_gene: TRBJ2-3
d_gene: TRBD1
abundance: many
CDR3aa: CATRKGQGDTQYF
CDR3nt: TGTGCCACCAGAAAGGGACAGGGGGATACGCAGTATTTT

v_gene: TRBV5-6
j_gene: TRBJ2-7
d_gene: TRBD2
abundance: .
CDR3aa: CASSLGTSGTSYEQYF
CDR3nt: TGTGCCAGCAGCCTGGGGACTAGCGGGACCTCCTACGAGCAGTACTTC

v_gene: TRBV7-9
j_gene: TRBJ2-1
d_gene: TRBD2
abundance: .
CDR3aa: CASSPRREGREQFF
CDR3nt: TGTGCCAGCAGCCCCAGGCGGGAGGGTCGTGAGCAGTTCTTC

v_gene: TRBV3-1
j_gene: TRBJ2-2
d_gene: .
abundance: many
CDR3aa: CASSQVGELFF
CDR3nt: TGTGCCAGCAGCCAAGTAGGGGAGCTGTTTTTT

v_gene: TRBV18
j_gene: TRBJ2-7
d_gene: .
abundance: .
CDR3aa: CASSPGWGLYEQYF
CDR3nt: TGTGCCAGCTCACCGGGGTGGGGGCTGTACGAGCAGTACTTC

v_gene: TRBV6-5
j_gene: TRBJ1-1
d_gene: .
abundance: few
CDR3aa: CASSYGEGMNTEAFF
CDR3nt: TGTGCCAGCAGTTACGGGGAGGGGATGAACACTGAAGCTTTCTTT

v_gene: TRBV5-1
j_gene: TRBJ2-1
d_gene: .
abundance: many
CDR3aa: CASSSQGGFGNNEQFF
CDR3nt: TGCGCCAGCAGTTCACAGGGGGGGTTCGGGAACAATGAGCAGTTCTTC

v_gene: TRBV11-2
j_gene: TRBJ2-7
d_gene: TRBD2
abundance: few
CDR3aa: CASSIRLAGDQGAYEQYF
CDR3nt: TGTGCCAGCAGCATCCGACTAGCGGGAGATCAGGGGGCCTACGAGCAGTACTTC

v_gene: TRBV18
j_gene: TRBJ1-1
d_gene: .
abundance: many
CDR3aa: CASSNSRDTEAFF
CDR3nt: TGTGCCAGCTCGAATAGCCGAGACACTGAAGCTTTCTTT

v_gene: TRBV7-9
j_gene: TRBJ2-2
d_gene: TRBD1
abundance: few
CDR3aa: CASGPGGKTGELFF
CDR3nt: TGTGCCAGCGGCCCAGGGGGAAAAACCGGGGAGCTGTTTTTT